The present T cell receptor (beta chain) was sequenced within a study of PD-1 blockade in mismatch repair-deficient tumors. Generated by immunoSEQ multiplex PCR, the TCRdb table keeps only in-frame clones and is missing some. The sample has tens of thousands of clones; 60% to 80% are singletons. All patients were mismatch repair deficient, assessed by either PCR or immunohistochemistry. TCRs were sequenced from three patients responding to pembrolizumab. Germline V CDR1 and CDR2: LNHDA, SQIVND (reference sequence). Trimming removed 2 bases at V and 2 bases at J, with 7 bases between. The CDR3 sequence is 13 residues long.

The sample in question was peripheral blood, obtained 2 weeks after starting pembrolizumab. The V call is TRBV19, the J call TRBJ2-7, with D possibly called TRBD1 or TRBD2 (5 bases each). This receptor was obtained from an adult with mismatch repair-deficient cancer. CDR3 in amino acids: CASSIRGPYEQYF. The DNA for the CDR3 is TGTGCCAGTAGTATACGGGGACCCTACGAGCAGTACTTC.